The rows below give T cell receptor beta chains drawn from one sample of a study of CD8+CD57+ T cells in acquired aplastic anemia. TCRdb analysed the reads with MiXCR anew, one entry per CDR3 protein. The repertoire has fewer than 100,000 distinct CDR3 sequences, approximately 45% of them found once; the top ten carry over 50%. Sequenced input: sorted CD4+, CD8+, or CD8+CD57+ T cells (not recorded which) from PBMCs. All receptors derive from a human donor in good health, serving as a control. Each CDR3 is given with its conserved first and last residue. The D gene is left open where the match is weak. Clone size, where shown, is once, few, many, or a class for clones that have expanded.

size: many
D: .
V: TRBV19
J: TRBJ1-2
DNA: TGTGCCAGTAGTATTTGGCTGGGATGGACCCGACCCCAGAGGAACTATGGCTACACCTTC
CDR3: CASSIWLGWTRPQRNYGYTF

size: .
D: .
V: TRBV2
J: TRBJ1-5
DNA: TGTGCCAGCAGTGAACTTCCCGGGCCGACTGGGCCCCAGCATTTT
CDR3: CASSELPGPTGPQHF

size: .
D: .
V: TRBV20-1
J: TRBJ1-2
DNA: TGCAGTGCTAGATGGGGAGGGCATGGCTACACCTTC
CDR3: CSARWGGHGYTF

size: .
D: .
V: TRBV6-2/TRBV6-3
J: TRBJ1-2
DNA: TGTGCCAGCAGCCGAACAGGCTATGGCTACACCTTC
CDR3: CASSRTGYGYTF

size: many
D: TRBD2
V: TRBV5-1
J: TRBJ2-7
DNA: TGCGCCAGCAGCACCTCCTTAGCGGGAGGGCCGAGGGACGAGCAGTACTTC
CDR3: CASSTSLAGGPRDEQYF

size: few
D: .
V: TRBV6-4
J: TRBJ2-6
DNA: TGTGCCAGCAACCATGGGGACTCTGGGGCCAACGTCCTGACTTTC
CDR3: CASNHGDSGANVLTF

size: many
D: .
V: TRBV4-2
J: TRBJ1-1
DNA: TGTGCCAGCAGCCAAGGAGGGGTTCCTGAAGCTTTCTTT
CDR3: CASSQGGVPEAFF

size: .
D: .
V: TRBV7-2
J: TRBJ2-3
DNA: TGTGCCAGCGCGAGCAGATACACAGATACGCAGTATTTT
CDR3: CASASRYTDTQYF

size: .
D: TRBD1
V: TRBV7-9
J: TRBJ2-7
DNA: TGTGCCAGCAGCTTTTCTGGGACAGGGGCCTACGAGCAGTACTTC
CDR3: CASSFSGTGAYEQYF

size: .
D: TRBD1
V: TRBV25-1
J: TRBJ2-7
DNA: TGTGCCAGCAGTGAATCCGGGACAGGGGATTACGAGCAGTACTTC
CDR3: CASSESGTGDYEQYF

size: many
D: .
V: TRBV10-3
J: TRBJ2-5
DNA: TGTGCCATCAGTGAGTCGGCTTCCCCCGAGACCCAGTACTTC
CDR3: CAISESASPETQYF

size: many
D: .
V: TRBV20-1
J: TRBJ2-1
DNA: TGCAGTGCCTTAGATGGGGGCGGGACTATCAATGAGCAGTTCTTC
CDR3: CSALDGGGTINEQFF

size: once
D: .
V: TRBV10-3
J: TRBJ1-2
DNA: TGTACCATCAGTGGGGACTATGGCTACACCTTC
CDR3: CTISGDYGYTF

size: .
D: .
V: TRBV6-1
J: TRBJ1-6
DNA: TGTGCCAGCAGTGTAAGACCTCGAGGAGATAATTCACCCCTCCACTTT
CDR3: CASSVRPRGDNSPLHF

size: .
D: .
V: TRBV30
J: TRBJ2-2
DNA: TGTGCCTGGGCATACGGGACGTACTCCCACGGGGAGCTGTTTTTT
CDR3: CAWAYGTYSHGELFF

size: many
D: TRBD2
V: TRBV4-2
J: TRBJ2-7
DNA: TGTGCCAGCAGCCAAGGGACTAGGGACCACGGGGAGCAGTACTTC
CDR3: CASSQGTRDHGEQYF

size: many
D: TRBD1
V: TRBV20-1
J: TRBJ1-6
DNA: TGCAGTGCTCAAACGGGACAGGGGGCTTCGGAATCACCCCTCCACTTT
CDR3: CSAQTGQGASESPLHF

size: .
D: TRBD1
V: TRBV24-1
J: TRBJ2-7
DNA: TGTGCCACTCAACCCACGGGACAGGGGACACACGAGCAGTACTTC
CDR3: CATQPTGQGTHEQYF

size: .
D: TRBD2
V: TRBV7-8
J: TRBJ2-7
DNA: TGTGCCAGCAGCCTCCCGACTAGCGGGGGGGCTTCTTTATCCTACGAGCAGTACTTC
CDR3: CASSLPTSGGASLSYEQYF

size: .
D: .
V: TRBV25-1
J: TRBJ2-7
DNA: TGTGCCTGGAGTGTCGCGGGCGGCTACGAGCAGTACTTC
CDR3: CAWSVAGGYEQYF

size: .
D: TRBD1
V: TRBV11-1
J: TRBJ1-6
DNA: TGTGCCAGCAGCCGACAGGGAGGGCAGCCTTTCTTCGATTCACCCCTCCACTTT
CDR3: CASSRQGGQPFFDSPLHF

size: many
D: .
V: TRBV15
J: TRBJ1-2
DNA: TGTGCCACCAGCAGAGTCGGGGAGATGGGTGGCTACACCTTC
CDR3: CATSRVGEMGGYTF

size: many
D: .
V: TRBV5-4
J: TRBJ2-7
DNA: TGTGCCAGCAGCTTTCCAGGGGGGCGGAACGAGCAGTACTTC
CDR3: CASSFPGGRNEQYF

size: .
D: .
V: TRBV19
J: TRBJ2-1
DNA: TGTGCCAGTAGTATAACGGCCGGGAACTCCTACAATGAGCAGTTCTTC
CDR3: CASSITAGNSYNEQFF

size: .
D: .
V: TRBV24-1
J: TRBJ2-3
DNA: TGTGCCACCAGTGAGAGTAGCACAGATACGCAGTATTTT
CDR3: CATSESSTDTQYF

size: many
D: .
V: TRBV19
J: TRBJ2-2
DNA: TGTGCCAGTATACGGGACAACACCGGGGAGCTGTTTTTT
CDR3: CASIRDNTGELFF

size: .
D: .
V: TRBV20-1
J: TRBJ1-5
DNA: TGCAGTGCTAGGAAGCCCCTTAGCAATCAGCCCCAGCATTTT
CDR3: CSARKPLSNQPQHF

size: many
D: .
V: TRBV20-1
J: TRBJ2-7
DNA: TGCAGTGCTAGAGAAGAGGAGAACGAGCAGTACTTC
CDR3: CSAREEENEQYF

size: .
D: .
V: TRBV7-9
J: TRBJ2-7
DNA: TGTGCCAGCAGCTTTCGGACAGAGATCTCTAGGGAGCAGTACTTC
CDR3: CASSFRTEISREQYF

size: .
D: .
V: TRBV20-1
J: TRBJ1-3
DNA: TGCAGTGCCCTGGGACTGTTCTCTGGAAACACCATATATTTT
CDR3: CSALGLFSGNTIYF

size: .
D: .
V: TRBV15
J: TRBJ2-7
DNA: TGTGCCACCAGCTTGTACTCCTACGAGCAGTACTTC
CDR3: CATSLYSYEQYF

size: once
D: .
V: TRBV12-3/TRBV12-4
J: TRBJ2-1
DNA: TGTGCCAGCAGTTTTACCCCGGACAATGAGCAGCTCTTC
CDR3: CASSFTPDNEQLF

size: .
D: .
V: TRBV12-3/TRBV12-4
J: TRBJ1-5
DNA: TGTGCCAGCAGTTTTTCGGGGTACAATCAGCCCCAGCATTTT
CDR3: CASSFSGYNQPQHF

size: .
D: TRBD1
V: TRBV24-1
J: TRBJ2-2
DNA: TGTGCCACCAGTGATTTGACGGACAGGGGGTTGTTTTTT
CDR3: CATSDLTDRGLFF

size: once
D: .
V: TRBV10-3
J: TRBJ2-1
DNA: TGTGCCATCGGGGTTGGAGGGGGCCCGGACAATGAGCAGTTCTTC
CDR3: CAIGVGGGPDNEQFF

size: .
D: TRBD2
V: TRBV29-1
J: TRBJ2-7
DNA: TGCAGCGGGCGGGAGGCTTGGGAGCAGTACTTC
CDR3: CSGREAWEQYF

size: many
D: .
V: TRBV9
J: TRBJ1-1
DNA: TGTGCCAGCAGCGGTACAGGGAAGAACACTGAAGCTTTCTTT
CDR3: CASSGTGKNTEAFF

size: .
D: TRBD1
V: TRBV29-1
J: TRBJ1-2
DNA: TGCAGCGTTGAAGCGGGGACAGGGGATAACTATGGCTACACCTTC
CDR3: CSVEAGTGDNYGYTF

size: many
D: TRBD2
V: TRBV9
J: TRBJ2-1
DNA: TGTGCCAGCGATGGCGGGGGGTACAATGAGCAGTTCTTC
CDR3: CASDGGGYNEQFF

size: once
D: .
V: TRBV7-2
J: TRBJ2-1
DNA: TGTGCCAGCAGCTTAGTCAGGGACAATGAGCAGTTCTTC
CDR3: CASSLVRDNEQFF

size: .
D: TRBD2
V: TRBV9
J: TRBJ2-5
DNA: TGTGCCAGCAGCGTTGGCGGGGGAGAGACCCAGTACTTC
CDR3: CASSVGGGETQYF

size: .
D: .
V: TRBV7-2
J: TRBJ1-5
DNA: TGTGCCAGCAGCTTTACAGGGTACGATCAGCCCCAGCATTTT
CDR3: CASSFTGYDQPQHF

size: .
D: .
V: TRBV9
J: TRBJ1-3
DNA: TGTGCCAGCAGCGTACCCCACTCTGGAAACACCATATATTTT
CDR3: CASSVPHSGNTIYF

size: .
D: .
V: TRBV10-2
J: TRBJ1-5
DNA: TGCGCCAGCAATCATCTAGGGAATCAGCCCCAGCATTTT
CDR3: CASNHLGNQPQHF

size: many
D: TRBD1
V: TRBV11-2
J: TRBJ2-7
DNA: TGTGCCAGCAGCCCCTTCCTTCCCTTTGGACAGGGTATGGAGCAGTACTTC
CDR3: CASSPFLPFGQGMEQYF

size: few
D: TRBD1
V: TRBV10-3
J: TRBJ1-2
DNA: TGTGCCATCAGTGAGTCGCACAGGGGTGTAGGTGGCTACACCTTC
CDR3: CAISESHRGVGGYTF

size: many
D: .
V: TRBV9
J: TRBJ1-2
DNA: TGTGCCAGCAGCGTAGGGGACGGGGGTAACTATGGCTACACCTTC
CDR3: CASSVGDGGNYGYTF

size: many
D: TRBD2
V: TRBV25-1
J: TRBJ2-3
DNA: TGTGCCAGCAGCGATGTAGCGGGGGGGCCGATGCCAGATACGCAGTATTTT
CDR3: CASSDVAGGPMPDTQYF

size: many
D: .
V: TRBV7-8
J: TRBJ2-7
DNA: TGTGCCAGCAGCTTAGAGCGGTACGAGCAGTACTTC
CDR3: CASSLERYEQYF

size: .
D: TRBD2
V: TRBV15
J: TRBJ2-3
DNA: TGTGCCACCAGCAGACCGAGGACGGGGAGGGGAGATACGCAGTATTTT
CDR3: CATSRPRTGRGDTQYF

size: few
D: .
V: TRBV30
J: TRBJ1-2
DNA: TGTGCCTGGAGTGTACTCAAGAACTATGGCTACACCTTC
CDR3: CAWSVLKNYGYTF

size: .
D: .
V: TRBV7-9
J: TRBJ1-5
DNA: TGTGCCAGCAGCTTGGGTGGAGAAGGTCAGCCCCAGCATTTT
CDR3: CASSLGGEGQPQHF

size: .
D: .
V: TRBV10-3
J: TRBJ1-1
DNA: TGTGCCATCGGAACCAGGGAAACTGAAGCTTTCTTT
CDR3: CAIGTRETEAFF

size: .
D: .
V: TRBV9
J: TRBJ1-2
DNA: TGTGCCAGCAGCGTAGGCGGGAGTGTGGGCTACACCTTC
CDR3: CASSVGGSVGYTF

size: once
D: .
V: TRBV15
J: TRBJ1-5
DNA: TGTGCCACCAGCACCCCTGGGTTCCAACAGCCCCAGCATTTT
CDR3: CATSTPGFQQPQHF

size: many
D: TRBD1
V: TRBV19
J: TRBJ2-3
DNA: TGTGCCAGTAGTATAACAGGGGGGAAGCAGTATTTT
CDR3: CASSITGGKQYF

size: many
D: .
V: TRBV12-3/TRBV12-4
J: TRBJ2-7
DNA: TGTGCCAGCAGTTTGGCGATACCCGCCTACGAGCAGTACTTC
CDR3: CASSLAIPAYEQYF

size: .
D: .
V: TRBV7-2
J: TRBJ2-5
DNA: TGTGCCAGCAGCCCGGGACTCCAAGAGACCCAGTACTTC
CDR3: CASSPGLQETQYF